One T cell receptor beta chain is described in this entry. The source of the sample is a study of blood T cell repertoires in COVID-19. The wider study: Acute and convalescent COVID-19 specimens originated in the United States, Italy and Spain. Sources were T cells, B-cell-depleted T cells, or PBMCs; the material itself was cDNA or gDNA.

TCRdb keeps only in-frame clones here, not all; method: immunoSEQ multiplex PCR. This sample carries 95,000 to 150,000 clones, around nine tenths of them seen once, and the ten largest clones take 2% to 2.5%. What was sequenced was peripheral blood. The sequence came from a woman aged 45-65 years with acute or convalescent COVID-19.

CDR3 amino acids: CASSPGHHSSYNSPLHF. Here the CDR3 DNA reads TGTGCCAGCAGCCCGGGACACCACAGCTCCTATAATTCACCCCTCCACTTT. The V gene is TRBV7-8, the J gene TRBJ1-6; possible D gene TRBD1, 6 bases. Looked up from germline, CDR1 is SGHVS and CDR2 is FQNEAQ. V was trimmed by 5 bases and J by 0 bases, leaving 14 bases between them. CDR3 length equals 17 residues.